This T cell receptor (beta chain) was identified in a study of naive and memory T cell subsets. An equimolar mix of two oligonucleotides served as the beta constant-region primer for TRBC1 and TRBC2. The ligated cDNA underwent four PCR rounds using SP2 and nested alpha and beta constant-region primers. TCRdb re-called the UMI-ligation and nested PCR reads with MiXCR, one entry per CDR3 protein. The top ten hold less than 1% of the sample, which has 100,000 to 150,000 distinct CDR3 sequences, around 35% seen once. General study points: Over 85% of naive TCR sequences appeared only once, unlike memory subsets.

CD8 T cells were positively selected from what remained after CD4 positive selection. Cells stained for CD3, CD4, CD8, CD45RA, CD27 and viability were sorted into four CD45RA/CD27 subsets. From germline, CDR1 is SGHKS and CDR2 YYEKEE (reference sequence). V shed 4 bases, J shed 2 bases, and the junction held 2 bases outside the gene matches. The CDR3 sequence is 13 residues long. In the case of this clonotype: Antigen unknown.

Sequencing was done on a sample of central memory CD4+ T cells from blood. The chain combines TRBV5-5 with TRBJ2-5; 7 bases fit TRBD1. The source is a human donor in good health. Here the CDR3 DNA reads TGTGCCAGCAGCGGGACAGATCAAGAGACCCAGTACTTC. As protein: CASSGTDQETQYF.